This T cell receptor (beta chain) comes out of a study of cytomegalovirus exposure and HLA in healthy donors. This CDR3 is 16 amino acids long. Between the trimmed V and J ends, which lost 4 bases and 2 bases, there was a span of 18 bases. CDR1 is SGHVS and CDR2 is FQNEAQ in the germline V gene. In the PCR, 60 Vbeta and 13 Jbeta primers were used. The table came from immunoSEQ multiplex PCR; TCRdb's copy has only in-frame clones and leaves some out. In the table there are roughly 34,000 clones, about 70% of which are singletons. The sequence came from a man in his thirties or forties in good health and CMV-seronegative. Input material: PBMCs. The gene calls are TRBV7-8 and TRBJ2-7; perhaps TRBD1 as D (6 bases). CDR3 residues: CASSSTGGAGAYEQYF. The CDR3 bases are TGTGCCAGCAGCTCCACTGGGGGTGCAGGGGCCTACGAGCAGTACTTC.